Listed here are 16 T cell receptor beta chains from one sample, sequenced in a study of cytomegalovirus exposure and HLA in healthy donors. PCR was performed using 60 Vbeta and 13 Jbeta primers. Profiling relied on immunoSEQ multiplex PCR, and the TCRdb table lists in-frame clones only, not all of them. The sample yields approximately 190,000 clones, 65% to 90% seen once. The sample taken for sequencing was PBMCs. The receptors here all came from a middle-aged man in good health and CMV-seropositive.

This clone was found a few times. CDR3 sequence reads: CASSLTGTSHEQYF. The CDR3 DNA reads as TGCGCCAGCAGCTTAACCGGGACTAGCCACGAGCAGTACTTC. The chain couples TRBV5-1 to TRBJ2-7; 9 bases map to TRBD2. CDR1 is SGHRS, CDR2 YFSETQ, per germline. The CDR3 is made up of 14 amino acids. The V and J ends lost 2 bases and 5 bases, in that order; junction bases with no gene match: 5.

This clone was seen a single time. This CDR3 reads CASSLEVRGETQYF. The CDR3 DNA reads TGTGCCAGCAGCTTGGAAGTCAGGGGAGAGACCCAGTACTTC. The chain employs TRBV5-4 and TRBJ2-5, with D possibly matching TRBD1 (6 bases). In germline, CDR1 is SGHNT, CDR2 YYREEE (reference sequence). CDR3 length: 14 residues. Trimming cost V 0 bases and J 4 bases, with 10 bases left between them.

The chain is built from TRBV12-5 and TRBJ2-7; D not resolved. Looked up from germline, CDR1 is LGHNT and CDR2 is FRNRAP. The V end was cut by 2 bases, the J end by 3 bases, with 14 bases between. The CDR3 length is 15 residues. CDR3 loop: CASGLPEALVYEQYF. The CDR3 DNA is TGTGCTAGTGGTTTGCCTGAAGCGCTGGTCTACGAGCAGTACTTC.

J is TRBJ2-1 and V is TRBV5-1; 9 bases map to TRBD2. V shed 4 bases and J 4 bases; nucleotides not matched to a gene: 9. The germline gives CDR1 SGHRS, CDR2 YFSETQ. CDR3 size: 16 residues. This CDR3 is CASSKGVAGVYNEQFF. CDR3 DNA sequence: TGCGCCAGCAGCAAAGGTGTAGCGGGGGTTTACAATGAGCAGTTCTTC. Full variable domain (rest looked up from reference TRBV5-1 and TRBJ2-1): KAGVTQTPRYLIKTRGQQVTLSCSPISGHRSVSWYQQTPGQGLQFLFEYFSETQRNKGNFPGRFSGRQFSNSRSEMNVSTLELGDSALYLCASSKGVAGVYNEQFFGPGTRLTVL.

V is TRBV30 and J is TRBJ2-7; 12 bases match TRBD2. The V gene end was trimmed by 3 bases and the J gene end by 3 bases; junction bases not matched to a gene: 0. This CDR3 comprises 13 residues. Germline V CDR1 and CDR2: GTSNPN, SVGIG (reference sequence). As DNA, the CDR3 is TGTGCCTGGAGGACTAGCGGGGGCTACGAGCAGTACTTC. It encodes CAWRTSGGYEQYF. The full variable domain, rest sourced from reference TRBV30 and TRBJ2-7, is SQTIHQWPATLVQPVGSPLSLECTVEGTSNPNLYWYRQAAGRGLQLLFYSVGIGQISSEVPQNLSASRPQDRQFILSSKKLLLSDSGFYLCAWRTSGGYEQYFGPGTRLTVT.

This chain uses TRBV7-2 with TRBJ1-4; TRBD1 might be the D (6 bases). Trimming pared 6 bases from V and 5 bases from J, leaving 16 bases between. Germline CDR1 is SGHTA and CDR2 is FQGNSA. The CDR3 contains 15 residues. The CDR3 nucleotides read TGTGCCAGCAGTTTCTTGGGGGCCGTAAATGAAAAACTGTTTTTT. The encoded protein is CASSFLGAVNEKLFF.

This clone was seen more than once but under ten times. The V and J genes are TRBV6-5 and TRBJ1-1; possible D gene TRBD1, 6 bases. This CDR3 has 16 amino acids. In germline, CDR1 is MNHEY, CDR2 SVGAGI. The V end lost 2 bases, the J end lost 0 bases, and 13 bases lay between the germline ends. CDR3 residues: CASSYRTVHMNTEAFF. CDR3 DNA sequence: TGTGCCAGCAGTTACAGGACAGTCCACATGAACACTGAAGCTTTCTTT.

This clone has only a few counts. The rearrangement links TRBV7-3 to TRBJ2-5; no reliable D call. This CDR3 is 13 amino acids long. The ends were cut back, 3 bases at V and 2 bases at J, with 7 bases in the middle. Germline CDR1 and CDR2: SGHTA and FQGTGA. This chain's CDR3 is CASSFSFQETQYF. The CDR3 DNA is TGTGCCAGCAGCTTTAGCTTTCAAGAGACCCAGTACTTC.

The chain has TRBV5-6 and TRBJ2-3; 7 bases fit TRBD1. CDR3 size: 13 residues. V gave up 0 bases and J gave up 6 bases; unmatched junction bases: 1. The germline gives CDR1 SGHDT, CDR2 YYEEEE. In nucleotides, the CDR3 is TGTGCCAGCAGCTTGGAGGGGGCGGATACGCAGTATTTT. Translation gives CASSLEGADTQYF.

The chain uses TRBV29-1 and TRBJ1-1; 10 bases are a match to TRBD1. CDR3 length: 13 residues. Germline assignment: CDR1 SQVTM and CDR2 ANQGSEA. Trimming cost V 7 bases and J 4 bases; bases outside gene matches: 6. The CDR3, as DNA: TGCAGCGCCCGACAGGGGGCTGGCACTGAAGCTTTCTTT. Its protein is CSARQGAGTEAFF.

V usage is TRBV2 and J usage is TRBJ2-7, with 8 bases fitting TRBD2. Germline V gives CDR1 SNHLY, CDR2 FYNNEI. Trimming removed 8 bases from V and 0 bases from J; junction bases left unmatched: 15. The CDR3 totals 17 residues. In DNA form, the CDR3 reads TGTGCCAGCGCTCCGGGGGGGGGCAGGGCTTACTCCTACGAGCAGTACTTC. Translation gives CASAPGGGRAYSYEQYF.

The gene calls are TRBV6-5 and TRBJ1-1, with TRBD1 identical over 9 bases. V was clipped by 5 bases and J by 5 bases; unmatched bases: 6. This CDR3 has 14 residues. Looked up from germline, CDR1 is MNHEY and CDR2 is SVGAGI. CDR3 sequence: CASSAGQGRTEAFF. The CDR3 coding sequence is TGTGCCAGCAGTGCGGGACAGGGAAGGACTGAAGCTTTCTTT.

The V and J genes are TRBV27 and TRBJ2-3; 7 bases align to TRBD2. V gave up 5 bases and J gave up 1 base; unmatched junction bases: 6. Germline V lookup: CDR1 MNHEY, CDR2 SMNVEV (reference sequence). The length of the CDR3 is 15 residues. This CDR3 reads CASSVRGIGTDTQYF. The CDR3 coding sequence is TGTGCCAGCAGTGTGCGGGGGATTGGCACAGATACGCAGTATTTT.

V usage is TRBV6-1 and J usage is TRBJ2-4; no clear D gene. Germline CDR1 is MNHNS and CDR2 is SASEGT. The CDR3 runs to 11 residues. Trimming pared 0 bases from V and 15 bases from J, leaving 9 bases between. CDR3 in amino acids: CASSEAEPLYF. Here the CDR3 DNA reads TGTGCCAGCAGTGAAGCAGAGCCCCTGTACTTC.

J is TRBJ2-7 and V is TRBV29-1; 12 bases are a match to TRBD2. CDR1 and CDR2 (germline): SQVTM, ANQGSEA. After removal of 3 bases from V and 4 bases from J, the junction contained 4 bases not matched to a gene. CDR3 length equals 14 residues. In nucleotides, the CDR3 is TGCAGCGTTGATACGGGGACTAGCGGGTACGAGCAGTACTTC. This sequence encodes CSVDTGTSGYEQYF.

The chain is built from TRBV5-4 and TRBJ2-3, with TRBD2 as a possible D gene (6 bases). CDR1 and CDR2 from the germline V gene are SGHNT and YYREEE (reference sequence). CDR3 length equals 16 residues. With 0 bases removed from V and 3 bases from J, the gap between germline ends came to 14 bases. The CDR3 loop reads CASSLARGRQTDTQYF. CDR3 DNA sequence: TGTGCCAGCAGCTTGGCGCGGGGCCGTCAGACAGATACGCAGTATTTT.